This section outlines one TCR beta chain sequence together with its context. Germline assignment: CDR1 SGHRS and CDR2 YFSETQ. There are 12 residues in the CDR3. Trimming removed 3 bases at V and 3 bases at J, with 6 bases between. This entry comes from a study of cytomegalovirus exposure and HLA in healthy donors. The PCR made use of 60 Vbeta and 13 Jbeta primers. The method was immunoSEQ multiplex PCR; TCRdb's version includes in-frame clones alone and lacks a portion of them. The repertoire holds about 160,000 clones, with around 79% as singletons. Source material: PBMCs. The source of this sequence is a woman aged 40 to 50 in good health and CMV-seronegative. The chain has TRBV5-1 and TRBJ2-5; D is unresolved. CDR3 region: CASSWREETQYF. The CDR3 nucleotides read TGCGCCAGCAGCTGGAGAGAAGAGACCCAGTACTTC.